The rows below give T cell receptor beta chains drawn from one sample of a study of blood T cell repertoires in COVID-19. Method: immunoSEQ multiplex PCR; TCRdb's copy keeps in-frame clones and lacks some. The sample shows nearly 90,000 clones, around nine tenths of them seen only once. Sequences were obtained from peripheral blood. The receptor set was obtained from a man older than 75 with acute or convalescent COVID-19. CDR3s include the opening cysteine and the closing phenylalanine or tryptophan. The D gene is left open where the match is weak. Rows give clone size only sometimes, using once, few, many, or a class for an expanded clone.

CDR3aa	CDR3nt	d_gene	abundance	v_gene	j_gene
CSVESQGAYEQYF	TGCAGCGTTGAATCCCAGGGGGCCTACGAGCAGTACTTC	TRBD1	NA	TRBV29-1	TRBJ2-7
CASRTGSNTEAFF	TGTGCCAGCAGGACAGGGTCGAACACTGAAGCTTTCTTT	TRBD1	once	TRBV25-1	TRBJ1-1
CASSELAGNLDGYTF	TGTGCCAGCAGTGAATTGGCAGGCAACCTCGATGGCTACACCTTC	NA	NA	TRBV2	TRBJ1-2
CASSADRGEDYYEQYF	TGTGCCAGCAGTGCTGACAGGGGAGAGGATTACTACGAGCAGTACTTC	TRBD1	NA	TRBV25-1	TRBJ2-7
CASSGTVNEQFF	TGCGCCAGCAGTGGGACAGTCAATGAGCAGTTCTTC	NA	NA	TRBV10-1	TRBJ2-1
CASTFSYGYTF	TGTGCCAGCACCTTCTCTTATGGCTACACCTTC	NA	NA	TRBV6-5	TRBJ1-2
CASSIDRDYGYTF	TGTGCCAGTAGTATAGACAGGGACTATGGCTACACCTTC	NA	NA	TRBV19	TRBJ1-2
CASSFGTSRISYNEQFF	TGCGCCAGCAGCTTTGGGACTAGCAGGATTTCCTACAATGAGCAGTTCTTC	TRBD2	few	TRBV5-1	TRBJ2-1
CASSQDPRGSNQPQHF	TGTGCCAGCAGCCAAGATCCCCGGGGGAGCAATCAGCCCCAGCATTTT	NA	NA	TRBV3-1/TRBV3-2	TRBJ1-5
CASSPRGGTGELFF	TGTGCCAGCAGCCCTAGGGGGGGCACCGGGGAGCTGTTTTTT	NA	once	TRBV11-2	TRBJ2-2
CAISNEMNTEAFF	TGTGCCATTAGTAACGAAATGAACACTGAAGCTTTCTTT	NA	NA	TRBV6-5	TRBJ1-1
CASSPGTRGGAFF	TGTGCCAGCAGCCCAGGGACCAGAGGGGGAGCTTTCTTT	NA	NA	TRBV7-9	TRBJ1-1
CASSQQTGELFF	TGCGCCAGCAGCCAACAAACCGGGGAGCTGTTTTTT	NA	NA	TRBV5-1	TRBJ2-2
CASEPGQGGELFF	TGCGCCAGCGAGCCAGGCCAGGGCGGGGAGCTGTTTTTT	NA	NA	TRBV5-1	TRBJ2-2